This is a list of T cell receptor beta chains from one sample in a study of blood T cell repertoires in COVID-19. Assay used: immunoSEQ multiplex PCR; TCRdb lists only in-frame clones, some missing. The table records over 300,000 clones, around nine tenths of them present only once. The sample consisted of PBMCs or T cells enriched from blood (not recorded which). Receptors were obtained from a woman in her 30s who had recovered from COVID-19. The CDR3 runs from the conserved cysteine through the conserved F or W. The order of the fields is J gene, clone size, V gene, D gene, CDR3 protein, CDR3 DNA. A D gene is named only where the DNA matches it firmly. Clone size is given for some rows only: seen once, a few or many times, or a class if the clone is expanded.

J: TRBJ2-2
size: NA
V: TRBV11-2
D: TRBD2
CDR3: CASSDWGGGAAAGELFF
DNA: TGTGCCAGCAGCGACTGGGGCGGGGGGGCCGCCGCCGGGGAGCTGTTTTTT

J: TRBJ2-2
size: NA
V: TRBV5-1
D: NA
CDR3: CASSPLTGTNTGELFF
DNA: TGCGCCAGCAGCCCCTTGACAGGGACTAACACCGGGGAGCTGTTTTTT

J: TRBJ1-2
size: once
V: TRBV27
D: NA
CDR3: CASSLSRGLYGYTF
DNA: TGTGCCAGCAGTTTATCTAGGGGGTTATATGGCTACACCTTC

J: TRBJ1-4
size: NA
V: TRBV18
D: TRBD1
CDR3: CASSPLTGWGEKLFF
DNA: TGTGCCAGCTCACCACTGACAGGGTGGGGTGAAAAACTGTTTTTT

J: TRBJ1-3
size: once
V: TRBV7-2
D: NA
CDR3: CASSLIGVGGNTIYF
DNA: TGTGCCAGCAGCTTAATAGGGGTGGGCGGAAACACCATATATTTT

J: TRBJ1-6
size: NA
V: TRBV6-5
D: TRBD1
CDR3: CASSYSAGGYNSPLHF
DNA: TGTGCCAGCAGTTACTCGGCAGGGGGTTATAATTCACCCCTCCACTTT

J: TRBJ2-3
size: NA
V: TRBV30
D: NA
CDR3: CAWSVGGVTQYF
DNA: TGTGCCTGGAGTGTCGGCGGGGTTACGCAGTATTTT

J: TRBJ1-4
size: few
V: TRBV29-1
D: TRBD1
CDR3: CSVGWTGELFF
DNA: TGCAGCGTTGGGTGGACAGGAGAACTGTTTTTT

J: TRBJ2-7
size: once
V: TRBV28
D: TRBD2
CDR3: CASSFLRAGGPHVSYEQYF
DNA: TGTGCCAGCAGTTTCCTTCGAGCGGGGGGGCCACACGTATCCTACGAGCAGTACTTC

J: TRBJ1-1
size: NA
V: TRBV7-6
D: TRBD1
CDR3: CASSSGTGERSTEAFF
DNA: TGTGCCAGCAGCTCAGGGACAGGGGAAAGAAGCACTGAAGCTTTCTTT

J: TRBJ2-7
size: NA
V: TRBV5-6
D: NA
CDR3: CASSHASSYEQYF
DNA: TGTGCCAGCAGCCATGCTAGCTCCTACGAGCAGTACTTC

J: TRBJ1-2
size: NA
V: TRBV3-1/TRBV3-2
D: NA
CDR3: CASSQDRGSYPGGYTF
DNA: TGTGCCAGCAGCCAAGATCGGGGATCGTACCCGGGTGGCTACACCTTC

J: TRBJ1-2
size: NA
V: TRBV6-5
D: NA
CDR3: CASSSDLRQYGYTF
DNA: TGTGCCAGCAGTTCCGACCTGCGACAGTATGGCTACACCTTC

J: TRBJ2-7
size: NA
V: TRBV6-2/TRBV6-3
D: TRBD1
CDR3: CASSLRQGSPYEQYF
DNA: TGTGCCAGCAGTCTCAGACAGGGATCTCCCTACGAGCAGTACTTC

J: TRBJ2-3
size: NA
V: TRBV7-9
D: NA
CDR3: CASSSPGGTDTQYF
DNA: TGTGCCAGCAGCAGCCCGGGGGGCACAGATACGCAGTATTTT

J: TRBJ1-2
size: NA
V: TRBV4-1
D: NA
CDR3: CASVQRVGGAGTEQGYTF
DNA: TGCGCCAGCGTCCAAAGAGTAGGCGGGGCAGGGACCGAACAAGGCTACACCTTC

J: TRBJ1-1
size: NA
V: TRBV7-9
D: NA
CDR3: CASSAGQEAFF
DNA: TGTGCCAGCAGCGCCGGACAGGAAGCTTTCTTT

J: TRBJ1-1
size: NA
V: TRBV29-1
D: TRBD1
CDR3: CSVGRGQGNTEAFF
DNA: TGCAGCGTCGGAAGAGGACAGGGTAACACTGAAGCTTTCTTT

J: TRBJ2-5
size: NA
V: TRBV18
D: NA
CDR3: CASSPHRDAETQYF
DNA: TGTGCCAGCTCACCACACAGGGATGCGGAGACCCAGTACTTC

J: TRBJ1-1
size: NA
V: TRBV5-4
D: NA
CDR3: CASNFPGAEAFF
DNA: TGTGCCAGCAACTTCCCGGGGGCTGAAGCTTTCTTT

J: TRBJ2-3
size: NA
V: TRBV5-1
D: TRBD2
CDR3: CASSSLAGATRDTQYF
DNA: TGCGCCAGCAGCTCACTAGCGGGGGCGACGAGAGATACGCAGTATTTT

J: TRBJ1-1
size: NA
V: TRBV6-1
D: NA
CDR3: CASSEGRITEAFF
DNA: TGTGCCAGCAGTGAAGGGAGGATCACTGAAGCTTTCTTT

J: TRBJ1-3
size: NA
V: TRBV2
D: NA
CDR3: CASRERNSGNTIYF
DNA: TGTGCCAGTCGGGAGAGGAACTCTGGAAACACCATATATTTT

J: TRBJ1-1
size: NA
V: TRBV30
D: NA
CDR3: CAVRVLAEAFF
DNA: TGTGCTGTACGCGTTCTGGCTGAAGCTTTCTTT

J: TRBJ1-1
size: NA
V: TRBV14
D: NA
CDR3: CASSPIGPGNTEAFF
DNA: TGTGCCAGCAGCCCCATAGGCCCGGGAAACACTGAAGCTTTCTTT

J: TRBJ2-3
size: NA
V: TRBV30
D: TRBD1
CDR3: CAWSPGGGTQYF
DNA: TGTGCCTGGAGTCCAGGGGGCGGTACGCAGTATTTT

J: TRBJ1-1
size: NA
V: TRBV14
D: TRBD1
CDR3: CASSQGQGARNTEAFF
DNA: TGTGCCAGCAGCCAAGGCCAGGGGGCTCGGAACACTGAAGCTTTCTTT

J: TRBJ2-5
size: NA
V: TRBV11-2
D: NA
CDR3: CASSSLSAAGETQYF
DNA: TGTGCCAGCAGCTCCCTATCCGCCGCAGGGGAGACCCAGTACTTC

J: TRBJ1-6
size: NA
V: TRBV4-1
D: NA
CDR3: CASSQAGYYSPLHF
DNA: TGCGCCAGCAGCCAAGCGGGATACTATTCACCCCTCCACTTT

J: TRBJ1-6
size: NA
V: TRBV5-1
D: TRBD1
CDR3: CASSTGQGFDNSPLHF
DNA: TGCGCCAGCAGCACGGGACAGGGGTTTGACAATTCACCCCTCCACTTT

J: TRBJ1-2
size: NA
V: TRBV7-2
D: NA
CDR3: CASSLWGGQGLRYTF
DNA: TGTGCCAGCAGCTTATGGGGGGGCCAGGGGTTGCGCTACACCTTC

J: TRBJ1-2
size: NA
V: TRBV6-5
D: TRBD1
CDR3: CASREPGQGYGYTF
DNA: TGTGCCAGCAGAGAGCCGGGACAGGGCTATGGCTACACCTTC

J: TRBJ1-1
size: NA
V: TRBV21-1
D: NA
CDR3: CASSPCAEAFF
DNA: TGTGCCAGCAGCCCCTGTGCTGAAGCTTTCTTT

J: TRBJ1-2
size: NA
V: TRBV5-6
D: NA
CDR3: CASSLEEGLGYTF
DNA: TGTGCCAGCAGCTTGGAAGAGGGACTCGGCTACACCTTC

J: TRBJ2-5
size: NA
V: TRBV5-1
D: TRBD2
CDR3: CASSSGTSGRDETQYF
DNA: TGCGCCAGCAGCTCCGGGACTAGCGGGCGAGACGAGACCCAGTACTTC

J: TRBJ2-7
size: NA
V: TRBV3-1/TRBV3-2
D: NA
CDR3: CASSQRSYEQYF
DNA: TGTGCCAGCAGCCAGCGGTCCTACGAGCAGTACTTC

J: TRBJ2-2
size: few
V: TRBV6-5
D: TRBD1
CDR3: CAVGQGANTGELFF
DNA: TGTGCTGTGGGACAGGGCGCTAACACCGGGGAGCTGTTTTTT

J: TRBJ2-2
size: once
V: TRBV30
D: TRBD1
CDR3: CAWSAGTGVTGELFF
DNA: TGTGCCTGGAGTGCCGGGACAGGGGTAACCGGGGAGCTGTTTTTT

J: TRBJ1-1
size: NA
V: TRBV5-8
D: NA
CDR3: CASRLRRGVSTEAFF
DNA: TGTGCCAGCAGATTACGGCGGGGAGTGTCGACTGAAGCTTTCTTT

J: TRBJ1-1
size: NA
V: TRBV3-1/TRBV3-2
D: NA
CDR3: CASSQVEGVGEAFF
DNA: TGTGCCAGCAGCCAAGTAGAGGGGGTGGGTGAAGCTTTCTTT

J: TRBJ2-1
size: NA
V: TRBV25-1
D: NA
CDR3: CASSEFGRTDNEQFF
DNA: TGTGCCAGCAGTGAATTCGGACGGACAGACAATGAGCAGTTCTTC

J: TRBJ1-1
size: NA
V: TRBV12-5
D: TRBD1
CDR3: CASGLAGQHMNTEAFF
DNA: TGTGCTAGTGGTTTGGCGGGACAGCACATGAACACTGAAGCTTTCTTT

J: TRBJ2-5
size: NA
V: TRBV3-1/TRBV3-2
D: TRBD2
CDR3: CASSPTGAGGRETQYF
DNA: TGTGCCAGCAGCCCGACCGGCGCGGGGGGGAGGGAGACCCAGTACTTC

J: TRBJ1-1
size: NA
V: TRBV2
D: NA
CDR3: CASSTGFEAFF
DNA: TGTGCCAGCAGTACAGGGTTTGAAGCTTTCTTT

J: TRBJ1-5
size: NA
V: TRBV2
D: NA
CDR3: CASSGDTNQPQHF
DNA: TGTGCCAGCAGCGGGGACACAAACCAGCCCCAGCATTTT

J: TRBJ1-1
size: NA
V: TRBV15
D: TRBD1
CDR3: CATSREGWDRGRGAFF
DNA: TGTGCCACCAGCAGAGAAGGTTGGGACAGGGGGCGCGGAGCTTTCTTT

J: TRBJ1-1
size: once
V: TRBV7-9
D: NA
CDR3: CAKTPIQGTVSEAFF
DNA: TGTGCCAAAACCCCGATTCAGGGTACTGTCTCTGAAGCTTTCTTT

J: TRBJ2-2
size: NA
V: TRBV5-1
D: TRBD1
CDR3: CASSSGQGIVGELFF
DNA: TGCGCCAGCAGCTCCGGACAGGGGATTGTCGGGGAGCTGTTTTTT

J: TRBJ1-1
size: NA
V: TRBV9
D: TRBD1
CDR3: CASSLNDRGGAAFF
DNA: TGTGCCAGCAGCCTGAACGACAGGGGAGGAGCGGCTTTCTTT

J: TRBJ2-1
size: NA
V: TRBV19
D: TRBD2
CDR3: CASTLGTSGGGWWRDNEQFF
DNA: TGTGCCAGTACCCTAGGGACTAGCGGGGGGGGCTGGTGGAGGGACAATGAGCAGTTCTTC

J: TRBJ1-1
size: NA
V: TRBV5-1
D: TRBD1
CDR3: CASSVTQTGGTEAFF
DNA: TGCGCCAGCAGCGTTACCCAAACAGGGGGGACTGAAGCTTTCTTT

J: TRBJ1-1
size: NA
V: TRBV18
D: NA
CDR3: CASSPPTTANTEAFF
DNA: TGTGCCAGCTCACCACCCACCACAGCTAACACTGAAGCTTTCTTT

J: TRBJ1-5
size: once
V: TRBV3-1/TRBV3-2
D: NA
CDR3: CASSPDYSNQPQHF
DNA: TGTGCCAGCAGCCCGGACTATAGCAATCAGCCCCAGCATTTT